A selection of T cell receptor beta chains follows, all from one sample in a study of T-cell memory formation after mild COVID-19. TCRdb reanalysed the 5' RACE reads using MiXCR and keeps one entry per CDR3 protein. Of roughly 300,000 distinct CDR3 sequences in the sample, 15% to 20% are singletons; the top ten hold less than 30%. Sample: PBMCs or a T cell subset sorted from them (not recorded which). The receptors derive from a young man who had mild COVID-19 (a few samples of this study predate the infection). Cell type and time point are not known. Both conserved end residues are part of each CDR3. The D gene is left open where the match is weak. Expanded clones are given a class, and other clones once, few, many or no size at all.

>TRBD1|.|TRBJ2-1|TRBV4-3
TGCGCCAGCAGCCGTCGGACAGGGGAAGGAGAGCAGTTCTTC
CASSRRTGEGEQFF
>TRBD1|many|TRBJ2-3|TRBV29-1
TGCAGCGCTGGGACAGGGGTAGATACGCAGTATTTT
CSAGTGVDTQYF
>TRBD1|.|TRBJ1-2|TRBV7-2
TGTGCCAGCAGCCGCGGACAGGGGGAGGGTGGCTACACCTTC
CASSRGQGEGGYTF
>TRBD1|few|TRBJ2-1|TRBV20-1
TGCAGTGCTAGTCAGGGGGTAGGGGATGAGCAGTTCTTC
CSASQGVGDEQFF
>.|.|TRBJ2-1|TRBV11-2
TGTGCCAGCAACGATCTGGCCCCCAAGTCCCCCAATGAGCAGTTCTTC
CASNDLAPKSPNEQFF
>.|.|TRBJ1-5|TRBV19
TGTGCCAGTAGTAAAGGCCAGCCCCAGCATTTT
CASSKGQPQHF
>.|.|TRBJ2-3|TRBV6-2/TRBV6-3
TGTGCCAGCAGCCGACCAACAGATACGCAGTATTTT
CASSRPTDTQYF
>.|.|TRBJ1-5|TRBV18
TGTGCCAGCTCAACCGGGCTCCCCACCTTAAATCAGCCCCAGCATTTT
CASSTGLPTLNQPQHF
>.|few|TRBJ2-3|TRBV4-3
TGCGCCAGCAGCCAAGAACCCAGGGGAGGTGATACGCAGTATTTT
CASSQEPRGGDTQYF
>.|few|TRBJ1-5|TRBV4-3
TGCGCCAGCAGCCAAGATTCGGGTAGTGGGCAGCCCCAGCATTTT
CASSQDSGSGQPQHF
>TRBD2|few|TRBJ2-1|TRBV3-1
TGTGCCAGCAGCCTTCTCGTAAGCGGGGAATACAATGAGCAGTTCTTC
CASSLLVSGEYNEQFF
>.|.|TRBJ2-3|TRBV2
TGTGCCAGCAGTGAAAACACCATAACAGATACGCAGTATTTT
CASSENTITDTQYF
>.|few|TRBJ1-1|TRBV5-1
TGCGCCAGCAGCTTCTCCGGGTTGGGCACTGAAGCTTTCTTT
CASSFSGLGTEAFF
>.|.|TRBJ2-6|TRBV11-2
TGTGCCAGCAGCTTAGGATACTCGGTCCTGACTTTC
CASSLGYSVLTF
>.|many|TRBJ1-1|TRBV7-6
TGTGCCAGCAGCTTATCACCACAGGGTTGGTACACTGAAGCTTTCTTT
CASSLSPQGWYTEAFF
>.|.|TRBJ1-2|TRBV6-6
TGTGCCAGCACCAGGGGAGCCGTTCAAGCTAACTATGGCTACACCTTC
CASTRGAVQANYGYTF
>.|many|TRBJ2-7|TRBV20-1
TGCAGTGCTAAAAACCAGGGCACCTACGAGCAGTACTTC
CSAKNQGTYEQYF
>.|.|TRBJ1-2|TRBV10-2
TGCGCCAGCAGTGAGTCATGGCCCACCGGGGGCTACACCTTC
CASSESWPTGGYTF
>TRBD1|few|TRBJ1-5|TRBV20-1
TGCAGTGCCGGGACAGTTAATCAGCCCCAGCATTTT
CSAGTVNQPQHF
>.|few|TRBJ2-5|TRBV12-5
TGTGCTAGTGCCGGGACTTTAGAAGAGACCCAGTACTTC
CASAGTLEETQYF
>TRBD2|.|TRBJ2-2|TRBV4-3
TGCGCCAGCAGCCACGTCTGGGGGGGGACCCCCGGGGAGCTGTTTTTT
CASSHVWGGTPGELFF
>TRBD1|few|TRBJ1-1|TRBV7-8
TGTGCCAGCAGAAAAGACAGGGTTGGAACTGAAGCTTTCTTT
CASRKDRVGTEAFF